The 20 T cell receptor beta chains below all came from one sample that was sequenced in a study of cytomegalovirus exposure and HLA in healthy donors. The primer mix had 60 Vbeta and 13 Jbeta primers. Sequencing was performed with immunoSEQ multiplex PCR; in TCRdb, only in-frame clones are kept and a portion is missing. The table records 95,000 to 130,000 clones, 65% of them present only once. Sample: PBMCs. The receptors stem from a woman between 35 and 50 years old in good health and CMV-seropositive.

Only a few counts were recorded for this clone. J is TRBJ2-3 and V is TRBV5-4; 12 nucleotides match TRBD2. There are 16 residues in the CDR3. Germline V gene lookup returns CDR1 SGHNT and CDR2 YYREEE (reference sequence). V lost 5 bases, J lost 0 bases, and 4 bases stayed unmatched. The CDR3 here is CASRSSGRGSTDTQYF. For the CDR3, the DNA is TGTGCCAGCAGATCTAGCGGGAGGGGGAGCACAGATACGCAGTATTTT. Supplemented by reference TRBV5-4 and TRBJ2-3, the full variable domain reads ETGVTQSPTHLIKTRGQQVTLRCSSQSGHNTVSWYQQALGQGPQFIFQYYREEENGRGNFPPRFSGLQFPNYSSELNVNALELDDSALYLCASRSSGRGSTDTQYFGPGTRLTVL.

Written as DNA, the CDR3 is TGTGCCAGCAGCTGGGACTTGAACACCGGGGAGCTGTTTTTT. Translating gives CASSWDLNTGELFF. The chain is built from TRBV5-5 and TRBJ2-2; TRBD2 is a possible D gene (6 bases). Between the trimmed V and J ends, which lost 3 bases and 1 base, there was a span of 7 bases. The CDR3 consists of 14 residues. Germline V gene data show CDR1 as SGHKS and CDR2 as YYEKEE (reference sequence).

This rearrangement joins TRBV29-1 to TRBJ2-4; possibly TRBD2 for D (6 bases). This CDR3 is built from 13 residues. With 5 bases removed from V and 6 bases from J, the gap between germline ends came to 14 bases. Per germline, CDR1 SQVTM and CDR2 ANQGSEA. The CDR3 bases are TGCAGCGTTTCCGGGACTGGCGGAAACATTCAGTACTTC. This sequence encodes CSVSGTGGNIQYF.

The chain carries TRBV28 and TRBJ2-7; TRBD2 matches 8 bases. CDR3 length equals 15 residues. The V gene's germline CDR1 is MDHEN and CDR2 SYDVKM. V shed 6 bases, J shed 4 bases, and the junction held 11 bases outside the gene matches. CDR3 region: CASRHRTSGPYEQYF. The CDR3 DNA reads as TGTGCCAGCAGACACAGAACTAGCGGCCCATACGAGCAGTACTTC.

V gene TRBV28 combines with J gene TRBJ1-5; D not resolved. Trimming cost V 8 bases and J 0 bases, with 8 bases left between them. Germline V CDR1 and CDR2: MDHEN, SYDVKM. This CDR3 contains 13 residues. In DNA, the CDR3 is TGTGCCAGCGGAGACTTTAGCAATCAGCCCCAGCATTTT. It translates to CASGDFSNQPQHF.

The CDR3: CASSPGDRDGAEQYF. For the CDR3, the DNA is TGTGCCAGCAGCCCAGGGGACAGGGATGGGGCCGAGCAGTACTTC. The rearrangement joins TRBV5-6 to TRBJ2-7; TRBD1 aligns across 9 bases. The CDR3 spans 15 residues. The V gene end was trimmed by 4 bases and the J gene end by 6 bases; junction bases not matched to a gene: 11. Germline V gives CDR1 SGHDT, CDR2 YYEEEE.

The J gene is TRBJ2-1, the V gene TRBV19; tentative D call: TRBD1 (6 bases). Deletions cut 8 bases from V and 3 bases from J, with 20 bases between. Looked up from germline, CDR1 is LNHDA and CDR2 is SQIVND (reference sequence). The CDR3 length is 16 residues. Here the CDR3 DNA reads TGTGCCAGTTTATCCACCCAGGGGAGTCTCTACAATGAGCAGTTCTTC. This gives the protein CASLSTQGSLYNEQFF.

V usage is TRBV4-2 and J usage is TRBJ2-2, with D hard to call. Germline loops: CDR1 LGHNA, CDR2 YNFKEQ. CDR3 length: 14 amino acids. V dropped 4 bases and J dropped 6 bases, with 12 bases sitting between them. The CDR3: CASSRALTAGELFF. In DNA, the CDR3 is TGTGCCAGCAGCCGAGCCCTAACCGCCGGGGAGCTGTTTTTT.

This clone was seen only once. V is TRBV9 and J is TRBJ1-2; D might be TRBD1 (5 bases). Per the germline V gene, CDR1 is SGDLS and CDR2 is YYNGEE. Trimming pared 2 bases from V and 5 bases from J, leaving 22 bases between. The CDR3 runs 17 residues. The CDR3 coding sequence is TGTGCCAGCAGCGTCAGGGCAGAACCTTCCCTGGGGTATGGCTACACCTTC. Its protein is CASSVRAEPSLGYGYTF.

J is TRBJ2-3 and V is TRBV2; D perhaps matches TRBD1 (6 bases). Germline V lookup: CDR1 SNHLY, CDR2 FYNNEI. V was shortened by 5 bases and J by 4 bases, with 19 bases between the two germline ends. CDR3 length: 16 amino acids. CDR3 sequence (DNA): TGTGCCAGCAGTTTAACAGGGCTTCGTGGGGCAGATACGCAGTATTTT. Protein sequence: CASSLTGLRGADTQYF.

The chain recombines TRBV5-4 with TRBJ2-1; 16 nucleotides agree with TRBD2. The CDR3 runs 19 residues. The germline gives CDR1 SGHNT, CDR2 YYREEE (reference sequence). The V and J ends lost 4 bases and 4 bases, in that order; junction bases with no gene match: 11. CDR3 region: CASSPGGGTSGRGYNEQFF. CDR3 nucleotide sequence: TGTGCCAGCAGCCCTGGGGGGGGGACTAGCGGGAGGGGTTACAATGAGCAGTTCTTC.

This clone was observed a single time. The rearrangement joins TRBV9 to TRBJ2-1; 7 bases are a match to TRBD2. The CDR3 runs 15 residues. Germline assignment: CDR1 SGDLS and CDR2 YYNGEE. Trimming cost V 3 bases and J 0 bases; bases outside gene matches: 3. CDR3 amino acids: CASSDPGGSYNEQFF. CDR3 DNA: TGTGCCAGCAGCGACCCGGGGGGCTCCTACAATGAGCAGTTCTTC.

This sequence joins TRBV6-5 and TRBJ2-1; the D is unclear. Germline values: CDR1 MNHEY, CDR2 SVGAGI. CDR3 size: 12 residues. The ends were cut back, 6 bases at V and 4 bases at J, with 7 bases in the middle. This CDR3 is CASSSRYNEQFF. The CDR3, as DNA: TGTGCCAGCAGCTCTAGGTACAATGAGCAGTTCTTC.

This clone was found a few times. The V and J genes are TRBV9 and TRBJ2-1, with D possibly TRBD2 on 6 matching bases. The V gene's germline CDR1 is SGDLS and CDR2 YYNGEE. V was clipped by 6 bases and J by 0 bases, with 19 bases between them. The CDR3 sequence is 17 residues long. CDR3 loop: CASTPVSGPSSYNEQFF. CDR3 DNA: TGTGCCAGCACCCCTGTTAGCGGACCTAGCTCCTACAATGAGCAGTTCTTC.

The gene calls are TRBV2 and TRBJ2-7; tentative D call: TRBD1 (6 bases). CDR1 and CDR2 (germline): SNHLY, FYNNEI. Trimming cost V 6 bases and J 2 bases, with 17 bases left between them. The CDR3 contains 15 residues. CDR3 amino acids: CASSPEPDRPYEQYF. The CDR3 nucleotides read TGTGCCAGCAGCCCGGAACCTGACAGGCCCTACGAGCAGTACTTC.

The sample holds a few counts of this clone. The chain uses TRBV12-5 and TRBJ2-1, with 13 bases lining up with TRBD2. Germline V lookup: CDR1 LGHNT, CDR2 FRNRAP. The J segment lost 1 base and the V segment lost 1 base, leaving 13 bases of the junction unmatched. This CDR3 is 21 amino acids long. This CDR3 is CASGLALWTSGSGGSYNEQFF. DNA of the CDR3: TGTGCTAGTGGTTTGGCGCTGTGGACTAGCGGGAGTGGGGGGTCCTACAATGAGCAGTTCTTC.

This clone was counted only a few times. This rearrangement joins TRBV15 to TRBJ2-5; 8 bases match TRBD1. The CDR3 runs 13 residues. With 5 bases clipped from V and 5 bases from J, the junction kept 4 bases outside the gene matches. Per the germline V gene, CDR1 is LNHNV and CDR2 is YYDKDF (reference sequence). CDR3 amino acids: CATSPWTGETQYF. The CDR3 nucleotides read TGTGCCACCAGCCCATGGACAGGGGAGACCCAGTACTTC.

The gene calls are TRBV4-3 and TRBJ2-7; D not certain. The CDR3 sequence is 15 residues long. From germline, CDR1 is LGHNA and CDR2 YSLEER. V gave up 0 bases and J gave up 0 bases, with 9 bases separating them. The CDR3 sequence is CASSQDLFVSYEQYF. The CDR3 region has the DNA TGCGCCAGCAGCCAAGATCTCTTTGTCTCCTACGAGCAGTACTTC.

The chain couples TRBV2 to TRBJ1-4; tentative D call: TRBD1 (5 bases). The CDR3 extends over 13 amino acids. V shed 5 bases and J shed 4 bases, with 8 bases lying between them. Per the germline V gene, CDR1 is SNHLY and CDR2 is FYNNEI. CDR3 nucleotides: TGTGCCAGCAGTCCGGGACTTAATGAAAAACTGTTTTTT. It codes for CASSPGLNEKLFF.

This chain links TRBV6-5 with TRBJ2-3; D is perhaps TRBD2 (6 bases). V dropped 6 bases and J dropped 11 bases, with 18 bases sitting between them. Per germline, CDR1 MNHEY and CDR2 SVGAGI. The length of the CDR3 is 13 residues. The CDR3 here is CASRLAGRDVQYF. The CDR3 DNA reads TGTGCCAGCAGATTGGCGGGGAGAGACGTGCAGTATTTT.